A selection of T cell receptor beta chains follows, all from one sample in a study of shared clonotypes between healthy human individuals. Produced via immunoSEQ multiplex PCR; TCRdb's table is partial and in-frame only. Counted here are 2 million to 2.5 million clones, 93% occurring once; the ten biggest clones make up 0.35% to 0.45%. The material sequenced was naive CD4+ T cells from PBMCs. Receptor source: a young man in good health. Some clones in this sample may be carry-over from other donors' samples. Both conserved end residues are part of each CDR3. The D gene is left open where the match is weak. Where a row states a size, it is once, few, many or the class of an expanded clone; other rows omit it.

J | D | V | size | DNA | CDR3
TRBJ2-3 | . | TRBV27 | . | TGTGCCAGCAGTTTTCTGGACCGCCGGACAGATACGCAGTATTTT | CASSFLDRRTDTQYF
TRBJ2-1 | TRBD2 | TRBV4-1 | . | TGCGCCAGCAGCCAGCCCAAAGCGGGAGGCCCGAATAATGAGCAGTTCTTC | CASSQPKAGGPNNEQFF
TRBJ1-2 | TRBD1 | TRBV5-1 | . | TGCGCCAGCAGCCCGGGAAGGACAGGGGGCCTCAACTATGGCTACACCTTC | CASSPGRTGGLNYGYTF
TRBJ2-5 | . | TRBV6-1 | . | TGTGCCAGCCAAATGGACCTCGGGGGAGAGACCCAGTACTTC | CASQMDLGGETQYF
TRBJ1-4 | TRBD1 | TRBV6-5 | . | TGTGCCAGCAGTCAAAGGACAGGGCAAAAACTGTTTTTT | CASSQRTGQKLFF
TRBJ1-5 | TRBD1 | TRBV7-4 | . | TGTGCCAGCAGCTTAAGGTCGGGACAGGGGGATTATAGCAATCAGCCCCAGCATTTT | CASSLRSGQGDYSNQPQHF
TRBJ2-7 | TRBD2 | TRBV5-1 | . | TGCGCCAGCAGCTTGGCCCTCGGGGGGAGCTCCTACGAGCAGTACTTC | CASSLALGGSSYEQYF
TRBJ1-1 | . | TRBV28 | . | TGTGCCAGTAGTTTTAGGTGGGGGGCGGGAGGCACTGAAGCTTTCTTT | CASSFRWGAGGTEAFF
TRBJ2-1 | . | TRBV5-1 | . | TGCGCCAGCAGCTTGGTCTGGGGGCAGTTCTTC | CASSLVWGQFF
TRBJ2-7 | TRBD1 | TRBV4-1 | . | TGCGCCAGCAGCCGGGGGACAGGCGCCTACGAGCAGTACTTC | CASSRGTGAYEQYF
TRBJ2-1 | . | TRBV30 | . | TGTGCCTGGAGTGTGTTAAACCAGCAGTTCTTC | CAWSVLNQQFF
TRBJ2-1 | . | TRBV5-1 | . | TGCGCCAGCAGCTCTGCTCGGGCGGGAGCAGGGGATGAGCAGTTCTTC | CASSSARAGAGDEQFF
TRBJ1-1 | . | TRBV10-3 | once | TGTGCCATCAGTGATAGGCCGAGGGACACTGAAGCTTTCTTT | CAISDRPRDTEAFF
TRBJ2-7 | . | TRBV5-1 | . | TGCGCCAGCAGCTTCCGGACGGGCCACTACGAGCAGTACTTC | CASSFRTGHYEQYF
TRBJ1-2 | . | TRBV4-2 | . | TGTGCCAGCAGCCGGGACCTGCGAGGCCCCTATGGCTACACCTTC | CASSRDLRGPYGYTF
TRBJ1-2 | . | TRBV28 | . | TGTGCCAGCAGTTTTAGGCGGGCGCCGCGAGGGGACTATGGCTACACCTTC | CASSFRRAPRGDYGYTF
TRBJ2-7 | . | TRBV6-5 | . | TGTGCCAGCAGTTACTCGATCGCAGGGGCAGGTTACGAGCAGTACTTC | CASSYSIAGAGYEQYF
TRBJ2-3 | . | TRBV5-1 | . | TGCGCCAGCAGCCTCCTGACTAGTAACACAGATACGCAGTATTTT | CASSLLTSNTDTQYF
TRBJ2-7 | . | TRBV7-2 | few | TGTGCCAGCAGCTTAATCTACGAGCAGTACTTC | CASSLIYEQYF
TRBJ2-1 | . | TRBV10-3 | . | TGTGCCATCAGTGAGGGGGTAGCGCTGTCCTACAATGAGCAGTTCTTC | CAISEGVALSYNEQFF
TRBJ2-1 | . | TRBV18 | . | TGTGCCAGCTCACCTAGCCAGCCAGAACTCTACAATGAGCAGTTCTTC | CASSPSQPELYNEQFF
TRBJ1-1 | . | TRBV5-1 | . | TGCGCCAGCAGCAGGGGACAAAACTTGAACACTGAAGCTTTCTTT | CASSRGQNLNTEAFF
TRBJ2-5 | . | TRBV6-5 | . | TGTGCCAGCAGTTACCTACAGCAAGAGACCCAGTACTTC | CASSYLQQETQYF
TRBJ2-7 | . | TRBV6-6 | . | TGTGCCAGCAGAGGACCGGGCCAAACCTACGAGCAGTACTTC | CASRGPGQTYEQYF
TRBJ2-1 | TRBD2 | TRBV5-1 | . | TGCGCCAGCAGCCAACGACCCCCCGGCGGGAGGGAATACAATGAGCAGTTCTTC | CASSQRPPGGREYNEQFF
TRBJ1-1 | TRBD1 | TRBV18 | . | TGTGCCAGCTCACCGGACAGGGGCTTGGTCACTGAAGCTTTCTTT | CASSPDRGLVTEAFF
TRBJ2-2 | . | TRBV9 | . | TGTGCCAGCAGCCCTCGGGCCCTTGGGGGCGGGGAGCTGTTTTTT | CASSPRALGGGELFF
TRBJ2-7 | . | TRBV28 | . | TGTGCCAGCAGCTTTCATGGGAAAGCATCCTACGAGCAGTACTTC | CASSFHGKASYEQYF
TRBJ2-6 | . | TRBV7-3 | . | TGTGCCAGCAGCCCCCGAGCAGGGACGGCCAACGTCCTGACTTTC | CASSPRAGTANVLTF
TRBJ2-5 | . | TRBV5-6 | . | TGTGCCAGCAGCTCCACCGGTCATCGGGAGACCCAGTACTTC | CASSSTGHRETQYF
TRBJ1-3 | . | TRBV6-5 | . | TGTGCCAGCAGTTACTCTGGCACCCTGTCTGGAAACACCATATATTTT | CASSYSGTLSGNTIYF
TRBJ1-3 | . | TRBV9 | . | TGTGCCAGCAATACACACCCCCAGGGCACCATATATTTT | CASNTHPQGTIYF
TRBJ2-3 | TRBD2 | TRBV10-1 | . | TGCGCCAGCAGTGAGGGTCCAGCGGGAGACCCAGATACGCAGTATTTT | CASSEGPAGDPDTQYF
TRBJ2-7 | . | TRBV29-1 | . | TGCAGCGTTGGCGGGGCCTCCTACGAGCAGTACTTC | CSVGGASYEQYF
TRBJ1-2 | . | TRBV9 | . | TGTGCCAGCAGTAGAACCCAGAGCTACACCTTC | CASSRTQSYTF
TRBJ2-1 | TRBD2 | TRBV6-6 | . | TGTGCCAGCAGTTCCCAGACTAGCGGGAGGAGAAATGAGCAGTTCTTC | CASSSQTSGRRNEQFF
TRBJ2-3 | TRBD2 | TRBV6-6 | . | TGTGCCAGCAGTCGTGGGACTAATCAGGTTACGCAGTATTTT | CASSRGTNQVTQYF
TRBJ2-1 | . | TRBV5-1 | . | TGCGCCAGCAGCGATTTAGCGATTGAGCAGTTCTTC | CASSDLAIEQFF
TRBJ2-3 | . | TRBV5-1 | . | TGCGCCAGCAGCTTGGGGAGCCTAAGACAGACAAGCACAGATACGCAGTATTTT | CASSLGSLRQTSTDTQYF
TRBJ2-6 | TRBD1 | TRBV28 | . | TGTGCCAGCACCTGGCAGGGGGCGACTGGGGCCAACGTCCTGACTTTC | CASTWQGATGANVLTF
TRBJ2-5 | . | TRBV7-9 | . | TGTGCCAGCAGCCCCGGACTTGGGGAGACCCAGTACTTC | CASSPGLGETQYF
TRBJ2-5 | TRBD2 | TRBV9 | . | TGTGCCAGCACACGGGAGGGCCAGTACCAAGAGACCCAGTACTTC | CASTREGQYQETQYF